These T cell receptor beta chains were read from a single sample in a study of blood T cells in healthy people across ages. TCRdb re-derived calls from the 5' RACE reads in MiXCR, one entry per CDR3 protein. Among over 500,000 distinct CDR3 sequences listed, approximately 26% were seen once. This sample was also put to use in a study of T cells of mothers and their children.

Sequenced: blood. The receptors here all came from a boy between 2 and 10 years old in good health. CDR3s include the opening cysteine and the closing phenylalanine or tryptophan. The D gene is left open where the match is weak. Rows give clone size only sometimes, using once, few, many, or a class for an expanded clone.

len,v_gene,j_gene,d_gene,abundance,CDR3nt,CDR3aa
15,TRBV29-1,TRBJ2-7,.,few,TGCAGCGTTCAAGGCAGCGGGCACAGCTCCTACGAGCAGTACTTC,CSVQGSGHSSYEQYF
15,TRBV9,TRBJ2-7,TRBD1,few,TGTGCCAGCAGCCCTGGACAGGGAGGAGGCCACGAGCAGTACTTC,CASSPGQGGGHEQYF
17,TRBV5-5,TRBJ2-2,.,few,TGTGCCAGCAGCTTGGACACCGTGGCCGCGAACACCGGGGAGCTGTTTTTT,CASSLDTVAANTGELFF
23,TRBV14,TRBJ1-5,.,few,TGTGCCAGCAGCCCCGTGTGCAGGCGGCGAAGGGGTCCGTGCCGTAAAAGCAATCAGCCCCAGCATTTT,CASSPVCRRRRGPCRKSNQPQHF
17,TRBV14,TRBJ1-6,.,.,TGTGCCAGCAGCCAAGATGAGGCAGGGCCCTATAATTCACCCCTCCACTTT,CASSQDEAGPYNSPLHF
13,TRBV2,TRBJ2-5,.,.,TGTGCCAACAGTTTGGAGATCCAAGGGACCCAGTACTTC,CANSLEIQGTQYF
16,TRBV5-6,TRBJ2-3,.,few,TGTGCCAGCAGCGTCCGGGACTCCTGGGGGGCAGATACGCAGTATTTT,CASSVRDSWGADTQYF
15,TRBV7-3,TRBJ1-4,TRBD1,.,TGTGCCAGCAGCAACACAGGGGGCACTGGTGAAAAACTGTTTTTT,CASSNTGGTGEKLFF
14,TRBV7-9,TRBJ2-5,.,few,TGTGCCAGCAGCTTAGCGGAGGCTGGAGAGACCCAGTACTTC,CASSLAEAGETQYF
15,TRBV12-3/TRBV12-4,TRBJ2-3,TRBD2,.,TGTGCCAGCAGTTCTACTAGCGGGGCCACAGATACGCAGTATTTT,CASSSTSGATDTQYF
13,TRBV20-1,TRBJ2-7,.,.,TGCAGTGCCACTGGGACTGCCTCCTACGAGCAGTACTTC,CSATGTASYEQYF
19,TRBV7-2,TRBJ2-2,TRBD2,many,TGTGCCAGCAGCGTTAAGACTAGCGGGAGCCTGGGGGTCACCGGGGAGCTGTTTTTT,CASSVKTSGSLGVTGELFF
10,TRBV30,TRBJ2-7,.,.,TGTGCCTGGAGTGCACACGAGCAGTACTTC,CAWSAHEQYF
13,TRBV7-6,TRBJ2-7,.,few,TGTGCCAGCCACGGAGCAGGGTCCTACGAGCAGTACTTC,CASHGAGSYEQYF
12,TRBV12-3/TRBV12-4,TRBJ2-6,TRBD1,.,TGTGCCAGCAGGCCGGGACAGGGGCCCTTTACTTTC,CASRPGQGPFTF
15,TRBV7-2,TRBJ1-6,.,.,TGTGCCAGCAGCGCCTGGACGGTTCTAAATTCACCCCTCCACTTT,CASSAWTVLNSPLHF
13,TRBV7-9,TRBJ2-1,.,.,TGTGCCAGCAGCTTAAGTCAGAACAATGAGCAGTTCTTC,CASSLSQNNEQFF
17,TRBV6-4,TRBJ2-1,.,few,TGTGCCAGCAGCACCGAAAGCGGGCCAACCTCCTACAATGAGCAGTTCTTC,CASSTESGPTSYNEQFF
14,TRBV9,TRBJ2-7,TRBD1,.,TGTGCCAGCAGCGTAGGGACAGGGCTCAACGAGCAGTACTTC,CASSVGTGLNEQYF
15,TRBV2,TRBJ1-4,.,few,TGTGCCAGCAGTGTTGGAGGGCGAACTAATGAAAAACTGTTTTTT,CASSVGGRTNEKLFF
17,TRBV4-3,TRBJ2-5,.,.,TGCGCCAGCAGCCAGCCCCTCGGGACCTTTGCTCAAGAGACCCAGTACTTC,CASSQPLGTFAQETQYF
15,TRBV12-3/TRBV12-4,TRBJ2-3,.,.,TGTGCCAGCAGCCGTCAGGCGACATTCGCAGATACGCAGTATTTT,CASSRQATFADTQYF
13,TRBV30,TRBJ2-5,.,.,TGTGCCTGGAGTGTAAGACTAGAAGAGACCCAGTACTTC,CAWSVRLEETQYF
15,TRBV5-1,TRBJ2-2,TRBD1,few,TGCGCCAGCAGCCTCCGGGACAGGGCCACCGGGGAGCTGTTTTTT,CASSLRDRATGELFF
18,TRBV3-1,TRBJ2-2,.,few,TGTGCCAGCAGCCAAGAAAGTCGTTGGGACTCCCTCACCGGGGAGCTGTTTTTT,CASSQESRWDSLTGELFF
13,TRBV27,TRBJ2-7,.,.,TGTGCCAGCAGCTGGGGACGGAACTACGAGCAGTACTTC,CASSWGRNYEQYF
17,TRBV20-1,TRBJ2-3,.,.,TGCAGTGCTACGTCGTGGGGGGGGGCGCAAGTCGCAGATACGCAGTATTTT,CSATSWGGAQVADTQYF
18,TRBV21-1,TRBJ2-2,.,.,TGTGCCAGCAGCTCTCCGGGGGGGCTAGCGGGAAACACCGGGGAGCTGTTTTTT,CASSSPGGLAGNTGELFF
11,TRBV29-1,TRBJ1-2,.,few,TGCAGCGTTGTACTATCTTATGGCTACACCTTC,CSVVLSYGYTF
16,TRBV5-1,TRBJ2-7,.,.,TGCGCCAGCAGCTTCGGGGACGCGAGGGGTTCCTACGAGCAGTACTTC,CASSFGDARGSYEQYF
17,TRBV6-5,TRBJ1-3,.,.,TGTGCCAGCAGTTATGGATTGAATGTGAGGTCTGGAAACACCATATATTTT,CASSYGLNVRSGNTIYF
15,TRBV6-6,TRBJ2-5,.,few,TGTGCCAGCAGTCCCTATCGACCAATAGGAGAGACCCAGTACTTC,CASSPYRPIGETQYF
15,TRBV7-9,TRBJ2-5,TRBD1,few,TGTGCCAGCAGCCCTGGGACAGGGGCGGTGGAGACCCAGTACTTC,CASSPGTGAVETQYF
19,TRBV3-1,TRBJ2-5,TRBD2,.,TGTGCCAGCAGCCAAGCCTGGAGAACTAGCGGACCTCGGGAGGAGACCCAGTACTTC,CASSQAWRTSGPREETQYF
15,TRBV29-1,TRBJ2-7,.,.,TGCAGCGTTGAAGATCGTCGCAGCCAGACCTACGAGCAGTACTTC,CSVEDRRSQTYEQYF
14,TRBV5-1,TRBJ1-1,.,.,TGCGCCAGCAGCCCCTCCCCCATGAACACTGAAGCTTTCTTT,CASSPSPMNTEAFF
15,TRBV27,TRBJ2-7,TRBD2,.,TGTGCCAGCAGTTTAAGACTAGCGGGATCCTACGAGCAGTACTTC,CASSLRLAGSYEQYF
14,TRBV3-1,TRBJ1-3,.,few,TGTGCCAGCAGCCCGTCAGGAGGTGGAAACACCATATATTTT,CASSPSGGGNTIYF
12,TRBV7-9,TRBJ1-2,TRBD1,.,TGTGCCAGTGAGGACAGGGGGCATGGCTACACCTTC,CASEDRGHGYTF
12,TRBV6-1,TRBJ2-6,.,few,TGTGCCAGCAGTGGAGAGGGCATCCTCCTGACTTTC,CASSGEGILLTF
17,TRBV14,TRBJ2-5,.,few,TGTGCCAGCAGCCAAGTGAGGTGGCCCCTCCGCAAAGAGACCCAGTACTTC,CASSQVRWPLRKETQYF
18,TRBV3-1,TRBJ2-1,TRBD2,.,TGTGCCAGCAGCCCCGCCTCCTCCTTAGCGGGAGCCCACAATGAGCAGTTCTTC,CASSPASSLAGAHNEQFF
16,TRBV11-2,TRBJ2-1,TRBD2,.,TGTGCCAGCAGCTTAGGTGGGACTAAGGCCTACAATGAGCAGTTCTTC,CASSLGGTKAYNEQFF
11,TRBV7-2,TRBJ1-4,.,once,TGTGCCAGCAGCCAGTATGAAAAACTGTTTTTT,CASSQYEKLFF
18,TRBV6-1,TRBJ2-2,TRBD2,.,TGTGCCAGCAGTGAATGGGGAAGCGGGGGGGATTCCACCGGGGAGCTGTTTTTT,CASSEWGSGGDSTGELFF
14,TRBV27,TRBJ1-1,.,.,TGTGCCAGCAGTTTTAGGGGCCCGAACACTGAAGCTTTCTTT,CASSFRGPNTEAFF
16,TRBV7-9,TRBJ2-5,.,.,TGTGCCAGCAGCTCATTCAAGACCGTTGAGGGGGAGACCCAGTACTTC,CASSSFKTVEGETQYF
11,TRBV2,TRBJ2-1,.,.,TGTGCCAGCAGACCAAACAATGAGCAGTTCTTC,CASRPNNEQFF
14,TRBV12-3/TRBV12-4,TRBJ2-1,TRBD2,.,TGTGCCAGCAGGGGACTAGGGCATGTGAATGAGCAGTTCTTC,CASRGLGHVNEQFF
11,TRBV21-1,TRBJ1-4,.,.,TGTGCCAGCAGAAGGAACGAAAAACTGTTTTTT,CASRRNEKLFF
20,TRBV12-3/TRBV12-4,TRBJ1-1,TRBD1,.,TGTGCCAGCAGTTTATTCCCCTGGACAGGGGGCAAACGTAAGAACACTGAAGCTTTCTTT,CASSLFPWTGGKRKNTEAFF
17,TRBV29-1,TRBJ2-3,TRBD2,.,TGCAGCGTTGAAGACGGGGGACTAGCGGACCCCACAGATACGCAGTATTTT,CSVEDGGLADPTDTQYF
13,TRBV6-1,TRBJ1-2,.,.,TGTGCCAGCACCGGGGGTTGGGAGTATGGCTACACCTTC,CASTGGWEYGYTF
12,TRBV9,TRBJ2-1,TRBD2,once,TGTGCCAGCAGTGCCACTAGCGCTGAGCAGTTCTTC,CASSATSAEQFF
19,TRBV6-2/TRBV6-3,TRBJ2-5,TRBD2,.,TGTGCCAGCAGTTCCCTTTCCGGGACTAGCGGGGGGTACCAAGAGACCCAGTACTTC,CASSSLSGTSGGYQETQYF
15,TRBV12-3/TRBV12-4,TRBJ2-3,.,.,TGTGCCAGCAGTATCAGGGATTACCACACAGATACGCAGTATTTT,CASSIRDYHTDTQYF
14,TRBV12-3/TRBV12-4,TRBJ2-1,.,few,TGTGCCAGCAGTCGCGACTGGTCCTACAATGAGCAGTTCTTC,CASSRDWSYNEQFF
14,TRBV27,TRBJ2-5,.,few,TGTGCCAGCAGTTTTTCCCAGGGGGGTAAGACCCAGTACTTC,CASSFSQGGKTQYF
13,TRBV11-2,TRBJ2-3,.,few,TGTGCCAGCAGCCTTTGGCAAGGAGATACGCAGTATTTT,CASSLWQGDTQYF